A single sample gave rise to the 14 T cell receptor beta chains below, sequenced in a study of T cells in Graves' hyperthyroidism and ophthalmopathy. TCR beta CDR3 regions were amplified from RNA. During a first-round RT-PCR of the TCR CDR3, the HTBI primer set was used. TCRdb reprocessed the multiplex PCR reads with MiXCR, giving one entry per CDR3 protein. Of hundreds of thousands of distinct CDR3 sequences in the sample, 15% to 20% were seen once. The sequencing sample was made of blood. These receptors came from a woman aged 18-29 years with Graves' hyperthyroidism.

This clonotype appeared many times. The chain uses TRBV2 and TRBJ1-1; D not resolved. Germline CDR1 is SNHLY and CDR2 is FYNNEI. The V end lost 5 bases, the J end lost 1 base, and 11 bases lay between the germline ends. The CDR3 extends over 14 amino acids. CDR3 in DNA: TGTGCCAGCAGTATCCGACGGCAGAACACTGAAGCTTTCTTT. Residues: CASSIRRQNTEAFF.

The chain combines TRBV3-1 with TRBJ2-5; 10 nucleotides line up with TRBD1. Germline V CDR1 and CDR2: LGHDT, YNNKEL (reference sequence). The V gene end was trimmed by 5 bases and the J gene end by 3 bases; junction bases not matched to a gene: 9. This CDR3 has 16 residues. CDR3 amino acids: CASSSRTGTGEETQYF. The CDR3 coding sequence is TGTGCCAGCAGCTCGCGAACCGGGACAGGGGAAGAGACCCAGTACTTC.

In its sample, this clonotype was seen once. CDR3 sequence: CASSRQVPNTGELFF. CDR3 coding DNA: TGTGCCAGCAGTCGCCAGGTACCGAACACCGGGGAGCTGTTTTTT. The chain links TRBV6-1 to TRBJ2-2; D unclear. V was cut by 5 bases and J by 0 bases, with 10 bases left in between. Germline CDR1 is MNHNS and CDR2 is SASEGT. The CDR3 length is 15 residues.

This clonotype was seen ten or more times. The CDR3, as DNA: TGTGCCAGCAGTGAAGACACGGACACTGAAGCTTTCTTT. It translates to CASSEDTDTEAFF. The chain joins TRBV6-4 to TRBJ1-1; D unclear. The CDR3 has 13 amino acids. Trimming removed 3 bases at V and 3 bases at J, with 8 bases between. The germline gives CDR1 MRHNA, CDR2 SNTAGT.

This clonotype occurred a few times. This rearrangement joins TRBV5-1 to TRBJ1-1; TRBD1 might be the D (5 bases). The CDR3 is 16 amino acids. The germline V gene encodes CDR1 SGHRS and CDR2 YFSETQ. V dropped 3 bases and J dropped 0 bases, with 15 bases sitting between them. CDR3 in DNA: TGCGCCAGCAGCTCCCGGGGAGGGGTAATGAACACTGAAGCTTTCTTT. It is translated as CASSSRGGVMNTEAFF.

To note about this clonotype: A read error may be the cause here, since a much bigger clone is one base away. The chain is built from TRBV4-1 and TRBJ2-7; 10 bases line up with TRBD1. J gave up 2 bases and V 1 base, and 2 bases lay outside the gene matches. This CDR3 has 15 amino acids. Germline loops: CDR1 MGHRA, CDR2 YSYEKL. CDR3 loop: CASSQAGTGAYEQYF. For the CDR3, the DNA is TGCGCCAGCAGCCAAGCCGGGACAGGGGCCTACGAGCAGTACTTC.

In this sample, this clonotype turned up many times. The chain recombines TRBV6-5 with TRBJ2-2; 9 nucleotides align to TRBD1. Germline V gene sequence: CDR1 MNHEY, CDR2 SVGAGI. Losses at the gene ends were 5 bases for V and 3 bases for J; bases not matched to a gene: 7. This CDR3 comprises 16 residues. The CDR3 nucleotides read TGTGCCAGCAGTCGTGGACAGGGGTATGACACCGGGGAGCTGTTTTTT. Translation: CASSRGQGYDTGELFF.

This clonotype occurred many times. This chain links TRBV7-9 with TRBJ2-7; D is possibly TRBD2 (5 bases). V was cut by 2 bases and J by 6 bases, with 14 bases left in between. This CDR3 is 14 amino acids long. Germline V gene lookup returns CDR1 SEHNR and CDR2 FQNEAQ (reference sequence). The CDR3 bases are TGTGCCAGCAGCTTACTTTCTAGCTTCCCCGAGCAGTACTTC. Residues: CASSLLSSFPEQYF.

This sequence joins TRBV12-3 or TRBV12-4 and TRBJ2-2, with 14 bases lining up with TRBD2. The CDR3 has 17 residues. The trim removed 6 bases at V and 5 bases at J, leaving 8 bases unmatched. This chain's CDR3 is CASSPTSGGARTGELFF. CDR3 in DNA: TGTGCCAGCAGCCCGACTAGCGGGGGGGCAAGAACCGGGGAGCTGTTTTTT.

At least ten counts were recorded for this clonotype. The chain joins TRBV7-2 to TRBJ1-1; D possibly corresponds to TRBD1 (5 bases). The CDR3 is 14 amino acids. V lost 1 base and J lost 7, with 13 bases in between. The germline gives CDR1 SGHTA, CDR2 FQGNSA. CDR3 amino acids: CASSLDRSQGEAFF. Written as DNA, the CDR3 is TGTGCCAGCAGCTTAGACAGGTCGCAGGGTGAAGCTTTCTTT.

This clonotype was seen at least ten times. The chain is built from TRBV9 and TRBJ1-5; perhaps TRBD1 as D (5 bases). Germline V gene lookup returns CDR1 SGDLS and CDR2 YYNGEE. With 0 bases removed from V and 6 bases from J, the gap between germline ends came to 10 bases. The CDR3 spans 14 residues. The CDR3 DNA reads as TGTGCCAGCAGCGTAGCTGGGGGGAGTCAGCCCCAGCATTTT. As protein: CASSVAGGSQPQHF.

This clonotype was counted only a few times. The rearrangement links TRBV13 to TRBJ1-3, with D unclear. V gave up 2 bases and J gave up 0 bases, with 8 bases separating them. This CDR3 comprises 15 residues. The germline V gene has CDR1 PRHDT and CDR2 FYEKMQ (reference sequence). CDR3 amino acids: CASSLLELSGNTIYF. CDR3 DNA sequence: TGTGCCAGCAGCTTACTGGAGCTCTCTGGAAACACCATATATTTT.

J is TRBJ1-1 and V is TRBV2, with unresolved D. CDR1 is SNHLY and CDR2 is FYNNEI in the germline V gene. V was clipped by 4 bases and J by 5 bases, with 23 bases between them. This CDR3 has 17 residues. Written as DNA, the CDR3 is TGTGCCAGCAGTGCTCTCTGGACGTCTGGTCAAGCGACTGAAGCTTTCTTT. Its translation: CASSALWTSGQATEAFF.

This clonotype appeared many times. The chain uses TRBV20-1 and TRBJ2-5; 8 bases are shared with TRBD1. Germline CDR1 DFQATT, CDR2 SNEGSKA (reference sequence). This CDR3 has 12 amino acids. With 6 bases clipped from V and 5 bases from J, the junction kept 5 bases outside the gene matches. CDR3 DNA sequence: TGCAGTGCCGGACAGGGTAGGGAGACCCAGTACTTC. This sequence encodes CSAGQGRETQYF.